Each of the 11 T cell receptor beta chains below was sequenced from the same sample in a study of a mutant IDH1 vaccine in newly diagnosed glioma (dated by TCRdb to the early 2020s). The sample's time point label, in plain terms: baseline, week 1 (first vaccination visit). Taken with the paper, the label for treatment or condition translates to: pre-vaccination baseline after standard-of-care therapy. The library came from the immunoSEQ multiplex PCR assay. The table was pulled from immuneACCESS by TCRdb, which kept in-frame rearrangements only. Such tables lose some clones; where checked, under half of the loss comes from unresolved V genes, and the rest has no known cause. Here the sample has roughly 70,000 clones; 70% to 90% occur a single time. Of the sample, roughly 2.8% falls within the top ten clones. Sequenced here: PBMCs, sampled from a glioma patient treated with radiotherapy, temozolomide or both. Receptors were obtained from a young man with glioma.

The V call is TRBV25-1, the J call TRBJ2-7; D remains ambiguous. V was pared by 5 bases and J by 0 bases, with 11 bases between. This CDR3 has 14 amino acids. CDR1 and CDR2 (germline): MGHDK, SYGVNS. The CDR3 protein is CASSPATLSYEQYF. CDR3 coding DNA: TGTGCCAGCAGTCCCGCCACCCTCTCCTACGAGCAGTACTTC.

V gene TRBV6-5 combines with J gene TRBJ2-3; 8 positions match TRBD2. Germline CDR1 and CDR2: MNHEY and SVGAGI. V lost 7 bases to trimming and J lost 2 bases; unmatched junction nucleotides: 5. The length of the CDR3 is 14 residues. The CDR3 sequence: CASTQAGDTDTQYF. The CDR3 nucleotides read TGTGCCAGCACCCAAGCGGGGGACACAGATACGCAGTATTTT.

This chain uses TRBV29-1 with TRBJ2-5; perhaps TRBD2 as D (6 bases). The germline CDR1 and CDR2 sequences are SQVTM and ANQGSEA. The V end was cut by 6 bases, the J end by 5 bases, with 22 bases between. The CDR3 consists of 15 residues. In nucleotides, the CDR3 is TGCAGCGTCGCCTGGACATCCCCGGGGGATGAGACCCAGTACTTC. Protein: CSVAWTSPGDETQYF.

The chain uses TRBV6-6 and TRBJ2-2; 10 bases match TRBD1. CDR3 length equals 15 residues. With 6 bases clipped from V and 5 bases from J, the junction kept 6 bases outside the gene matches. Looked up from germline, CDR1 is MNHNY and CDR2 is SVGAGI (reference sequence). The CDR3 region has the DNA TGTGCCAGCAGGGGACAGGGGAGTGGTACCGGGGAGCTGTTTTTT. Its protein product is CASRGQGSGTGELFF.

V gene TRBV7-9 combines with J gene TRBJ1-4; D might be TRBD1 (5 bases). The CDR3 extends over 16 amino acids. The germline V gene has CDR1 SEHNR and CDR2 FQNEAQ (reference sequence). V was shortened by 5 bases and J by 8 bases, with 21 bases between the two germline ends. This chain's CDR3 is CASSPNRGEFREKLFF. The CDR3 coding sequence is TGTGCCAGCAGCCCCAATCGAGGGGAGTTTCGGGAAAAACTGTTTTTT. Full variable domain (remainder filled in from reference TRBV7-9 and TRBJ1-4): DTGVSQNPRHKITKRGQNVTFRCDPISEHNRLYWYRQTLGQGPEFLTYFQNEAQLEKSRLLSDRFSAERPKGSFSTLEIQRTEQGDSAMYLCASSPNRGEFREKLFFGSGTQLSVL.

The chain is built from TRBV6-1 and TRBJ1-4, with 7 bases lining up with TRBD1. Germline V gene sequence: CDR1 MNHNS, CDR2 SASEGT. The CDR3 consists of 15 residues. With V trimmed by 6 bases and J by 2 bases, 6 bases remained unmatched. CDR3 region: CASRKTGATNEKLFF. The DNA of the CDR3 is TGTGCCAGCAGGAAAACAGGGGCCACTAATGAAAAACTGTTTTTT.

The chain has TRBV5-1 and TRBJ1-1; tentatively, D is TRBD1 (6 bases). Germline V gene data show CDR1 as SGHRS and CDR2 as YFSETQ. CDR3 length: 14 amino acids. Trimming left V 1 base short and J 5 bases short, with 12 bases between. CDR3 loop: CASSLTGLGTEAFF. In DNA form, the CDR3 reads TGCGCCAGCAGCTTGACAGGGCTGGGGACTGAAGCTTTCTTT.

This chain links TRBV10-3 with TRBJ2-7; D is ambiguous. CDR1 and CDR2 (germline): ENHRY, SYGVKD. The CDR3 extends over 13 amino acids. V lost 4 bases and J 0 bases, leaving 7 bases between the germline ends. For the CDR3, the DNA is TGTGCCATCAGTGGGGCCGGCTCCTACGAGCAGTACTTC. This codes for CAISGAGSYEQYF.

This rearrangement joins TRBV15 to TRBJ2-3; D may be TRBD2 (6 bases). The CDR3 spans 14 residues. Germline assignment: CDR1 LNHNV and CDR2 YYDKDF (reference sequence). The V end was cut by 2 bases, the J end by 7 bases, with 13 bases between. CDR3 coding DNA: TGTGCCACCAGCAGAACTAGCTTAGCGAATACGCAGTATTTT. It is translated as CATSRTSLANTQYF.

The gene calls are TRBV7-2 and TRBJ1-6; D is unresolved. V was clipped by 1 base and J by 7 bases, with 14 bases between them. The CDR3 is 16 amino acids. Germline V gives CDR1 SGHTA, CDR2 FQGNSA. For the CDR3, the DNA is TGTGCCAGCAGCTTAGTGTCCCAAGATGTCAATTCACCCCTCCACTTT. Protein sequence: CASSLVSQDVNSPLHF.

The CDR3 region has the DNA TGCAGTGGGGGCAGTAACTATGGCTACACCTTC. Protein product: CSGGSNYGYTF. The V call is TRBV20-1, the J call TRBJ1-2; tentatively, D is TRBD1 (5 bases). The V end lost 7 bases, the J end lost 1 base, and 7 bases lay between the germline ends. Looked up from germline, CDR1 is DFQATT and CDR2 is SNEGSKA (reference sequence). This CDR3 has 11 amino acids.